This T cell receptor beta chain was identified during a study of blood T cells in healthy people across ages. Overall study findings and caveats: Unsorted PBMCs ruled out conclusive naive versus antigen-experienced comparison.

The donors, all healthy, were Caucasians living in Russia, aged about 6 to 100. This clonotype was counted a few times. Antigen unknown. From germline, CDR1 is SGHRS and CDR2 YFSETQ. V was cut by 3 bases and J by 9 bases, with 25 bases left in between. The CDR3 consists of 17 residues. A sample-barcoded 5' primer and a J-beta primer mix were used in a second PCR of roughly 6 to 11 cycles. Each CDR3 protein gets one entry after TCRdb re-called the 5' RACE reads with MiXCR. This table has roughly 1.6 million distinct CDR3 sequences, roughly 32% appearing once. The sample consisted of blood. The sequence came from a woman aged 25 to 39 in good health. This chain links TRBV5-1 with TRBJ2-1; D gene unclear. CDR3 sequence: CASSSRPARGPLGEQFF. CDR3 coding DNA: TGCGCCAGCAGCTCGCGACCCGCCCGTGGGCCCTTAGGTGAGCAGTTCTTC. The entire variable domain, with the rest obtained from reference TRBV5-1 and TRBJ2-1, is as follows: KAGVTQTPRYLIKTRGQQVTLSCSPISGHRSVSWYQQTPGQGLQFLFEYFSETQRNKGNFPGRFSGRQFSNSRSEMNVSTLELGDSALYLCASSSRPARGPLGEQFFGPGTRLTVL.